The entry below describes one T cell receptor (beta chain). The CDR3 length is 17 residues. V lost 5 bases and J lost 0; bases outside the gene matches: 9. Germline loops: CDR1 MNHEY, CDR2 SMNVEV (reference sequence). These data originate in a study of blood T cell repertoires in COVID-19. Study-wide context: Specimens from acute and convalescent COVID-19 originated in the United States, Italy and Spain. Sources were T cells, B-cell-depleted T cells, or PBMCs; the material itself was cDNA or gDNA.

Per the original methods: Amplification with reference gene primers provided the estimates of nucleated cell counts. Clones were sequenced by immunoSEQ multiplex PCR, and TCRdb holds only the in-frame ones, with some missing. D and trimming come from the DNA, and the V and J calls and clone size come from that table. This table holds more than 150,000 clones, approximately 87% found once. The sample was peripheral blood. The receptor was derived from a woman aged 70-85 years with acute or convalescent COVID-19. This chain links TRBV27 with TRBJ1-3; 8 bases align to TRBD1. In DNA, the CDR3 is TGTGCCAGCAGTCGTACCGTGACAGGGGCCTCTGGAAACACCATATATTTT. Its translation is CASSRTVTGASGNTIYF.